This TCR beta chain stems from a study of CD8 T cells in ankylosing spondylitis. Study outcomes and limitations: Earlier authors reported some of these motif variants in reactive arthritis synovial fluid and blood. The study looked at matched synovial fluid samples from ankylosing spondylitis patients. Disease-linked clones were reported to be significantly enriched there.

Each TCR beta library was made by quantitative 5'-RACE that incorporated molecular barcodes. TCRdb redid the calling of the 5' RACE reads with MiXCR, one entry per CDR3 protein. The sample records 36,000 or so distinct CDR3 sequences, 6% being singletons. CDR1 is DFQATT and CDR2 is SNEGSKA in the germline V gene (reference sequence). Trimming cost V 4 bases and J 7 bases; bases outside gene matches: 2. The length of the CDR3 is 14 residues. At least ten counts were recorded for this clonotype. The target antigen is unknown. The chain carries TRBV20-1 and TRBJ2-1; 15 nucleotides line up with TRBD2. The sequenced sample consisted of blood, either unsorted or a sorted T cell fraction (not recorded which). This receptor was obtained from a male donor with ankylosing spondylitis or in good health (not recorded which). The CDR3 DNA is TGCAGTGCTACCGGGACTAGCGGGAGGAATGAGCAGTTCTTC. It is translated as CSATGTSGRNEQFF.